This is a list of T cell receptor beta chains from one sample in a study of Ad26.COV2.S vaccination and SARS-CoV-2 variants. Assay: immunoSEQ multiplex PCR; the TCRdb copy retains only in-frame clones and omits some. The sample yields some 450,000 clones, less than 95% seen once. This material consisted of peripheral blood, taken in a trial of Ad26.COV2.S vaccine versus placebo. The receptors stem from a person aged 18-60 years who received the Ad26.COV2.S COVID-19 vaccine or a placebo. CDR3s leave out the opening cysteine and the closing phenylalanine or tryptophan.

>TRBV5-4
ASSLNRGSNTGELF
>TRBV7-2
ASSSTGFLVNEQF
>TRBV9
ASSPRGLAGVTDTQY
>TRBV7-8
ASSYRVGHYEQY
>TRBV5-1
ASSRDRVTEFSPLH
>TRBV19
ASSIGERSYEQY
>TRBV19
ASSDYLKSGNQPQH
>TRBV19
ASKFGQGGPYEQY
>TRBV5-8
ASSLGGQARRSPLH
>TRBV7-2
ASSLGWGQRNTEAF
>TRBV7-9
ASSLFPGTVNTEAF
>TRBV5-6
ASSAPQGSALTGELF
>TRBV5-1
ASSLAVAGVYQETQY
>TRBV7-8
ASSLSFGGLRRSSYEQY
>TRBV28
ASSLGGQGPYGYT
>TRBV19
ASSSPSGYPTEQF
>TRBV10-2
ASRYPGQGNEKLF
>TRBV11-2
ASSLTSGRALAGNEQF
>TRBV29-1
SVDVGTASYEQY
>TRBV5-1
ASSLDGNTIY
>TRBV5-1
ASSLAGGSGNTIY
>TRBV27
ASSFGGNFHYGYT
>TRBV11-3
ASSTGPTGDEQF
>TRBV11-1
ASSQFERVYNEQF
>TRBV7-2
ASSHSGKGTDTQY
>TRBV27
ASSDIPGETQY
>TRBV7-9
ASSPRLTSGANVLT
>TRBV30
AFGAERGTNNSPLH
>TRBV28
ASTPGLAGAADNEQF
>TRBV7-9
ASGQGYGYT
>TRBV21-1
ASSIQEETQY
>TRBV5-1
ASSLDTSSDTQY
>TRBV11-3
ASSSSWGPQETQY
>TRBV28
ASRRGQGNYT
>TRBV2
ASHRDRYTEAF
>TRBV3-1/TRBV3-2
ASSQDFWGCRRDISGANVLT
>TRBV7-9
ASSLQLAGGTSYEQY
>TRBV3-1/TRBV3-2
ASSQDGGYNQPQH
>TRBV6-2/TRBV6-3
ASSYNVLNTEAF
>TRBV9
ASSRGLAGVPGTDTQY
>TRBV24-1
ATSDSGLANEQF
>TRBV30
AWNRASGINNEQF
>TRBV9
ASSQAPGYDNEQF
>TRBV9
ASSATSGEETQY
>TRBV6-1
ASSAADVLPRVYSNQPQH
>TRBV3-1/TRBV3-2
ASSSGLAMTYEQY
>TRBV11-3
ASSLTGQRPHNEQF